This T cell receptor beta chain was sequenced during a study of shared clonotypes between healthy human individuals. Study-level results: What rarefaction showed was incomplete sorted-subset sequencing despite large depth. Only blood was sampled; tissue repertoires likely differ.

The repertoire was sequenced with immunoSEQ multiplex PCR; TCRdb's copy has only in-frame clones and lacks some. The table has some 240,000 clones, about 65% seen once. As concerns this clone: Its antigen is as yet unknown.

The CDR3 has 14 amino acids. Germline V gene sequence: CDR1 SGDLS, CDR2 YYNGEE. The V gene end was trimmed by 4 bases and the J gene end by 7 bases; junction bases not matched to a gene: 8. This chain joins TRBV9 and TRBJ2-3, with 8 bases that match TRBD2. Sequenced sample: memory CD4+ T cells sorted from blood. The subset denotes: CD45RA-negative fraction. The TCR sequence derives from a man younger than 40 in good health. CDR3: CASSSPVAGYTQYF. The CDR3, as DNA: TGTGCCAGCAGCTCTCCAGTAGCGGGATATACGCAGTATTTT.